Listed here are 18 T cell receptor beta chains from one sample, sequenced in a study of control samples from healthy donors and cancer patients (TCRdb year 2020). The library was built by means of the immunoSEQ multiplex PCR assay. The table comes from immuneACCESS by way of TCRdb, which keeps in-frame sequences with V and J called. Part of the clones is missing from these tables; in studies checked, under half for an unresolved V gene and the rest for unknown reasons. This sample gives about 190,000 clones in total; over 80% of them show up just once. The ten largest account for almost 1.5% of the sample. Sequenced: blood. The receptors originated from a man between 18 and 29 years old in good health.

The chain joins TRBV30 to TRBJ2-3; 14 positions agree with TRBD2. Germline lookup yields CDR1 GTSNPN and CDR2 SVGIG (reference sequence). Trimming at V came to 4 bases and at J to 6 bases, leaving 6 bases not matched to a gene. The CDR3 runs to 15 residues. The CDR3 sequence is CAWTRTSGGRDTQYF. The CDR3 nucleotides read TGTGCCTGGACCCGGACTAGCGGGGGGAGGGATACGCAGTATTTT.

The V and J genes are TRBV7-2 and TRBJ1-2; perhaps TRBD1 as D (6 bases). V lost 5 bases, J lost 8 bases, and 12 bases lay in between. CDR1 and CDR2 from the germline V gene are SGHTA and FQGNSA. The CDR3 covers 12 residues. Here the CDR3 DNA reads TGTGCCAGCAGCCGGACAGTTGGAGGCTACACCTTC. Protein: CASSRTVGGYTF.

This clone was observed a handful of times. In DNA form, the CDR3 reads TGTGCCAGCTCGCACACCGGGGAGCTGTTTTTT. This gives the protein CASSHTGELFF. The V gene is TRBV18, the J gene TRBJ2-2, with D unresolved. Deletions cut 6 bases from V and 3 bases from J, with 2 bases between. Germline V gene lookup returns CDR1 KGHSH and CDR2 LQKENI. This CDR3 is built from 11 residues.

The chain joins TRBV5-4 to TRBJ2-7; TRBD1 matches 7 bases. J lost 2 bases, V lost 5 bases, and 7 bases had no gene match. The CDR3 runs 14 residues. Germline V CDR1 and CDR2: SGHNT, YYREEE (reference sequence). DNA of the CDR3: TGTGCCAGCAGGTCCAAGGGGGCCCCCTACGAGCAGTACTTC. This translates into CASRSKGAPYEQYF.

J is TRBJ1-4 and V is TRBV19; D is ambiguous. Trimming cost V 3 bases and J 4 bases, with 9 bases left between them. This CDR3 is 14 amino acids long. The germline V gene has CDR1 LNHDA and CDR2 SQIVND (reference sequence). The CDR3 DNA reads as TGTGCCAGTAGTATTGGACGGGATAATGAAAAACTGTTTTTT. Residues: CASSIGRDNEKLFF.

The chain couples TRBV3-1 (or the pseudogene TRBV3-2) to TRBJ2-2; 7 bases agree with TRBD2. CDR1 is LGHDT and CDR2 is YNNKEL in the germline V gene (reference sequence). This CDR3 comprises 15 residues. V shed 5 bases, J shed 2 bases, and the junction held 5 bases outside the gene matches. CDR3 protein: CASSYSGPNTGELFF. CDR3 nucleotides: TGTGCCAGCAGCTATAGCGGGCCCAACACCGGGGAGCTGTTTTTT.

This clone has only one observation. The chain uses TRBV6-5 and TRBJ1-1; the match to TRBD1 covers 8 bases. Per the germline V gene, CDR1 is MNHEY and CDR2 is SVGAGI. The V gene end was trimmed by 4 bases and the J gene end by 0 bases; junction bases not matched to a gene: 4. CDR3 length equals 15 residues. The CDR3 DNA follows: TGTGCCAGCAGTTCCTGGGACAGGATGAACACTGAAGCTTTCTTT. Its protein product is CASSSWDRMNTEAFF.

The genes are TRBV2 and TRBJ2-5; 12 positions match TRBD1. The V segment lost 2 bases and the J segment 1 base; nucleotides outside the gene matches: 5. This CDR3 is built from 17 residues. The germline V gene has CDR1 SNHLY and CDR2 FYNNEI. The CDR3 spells CASSEIGGQGAQETQYF. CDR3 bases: TGTGCCAGCAGTGAAATAGGGGGACAGGGGGCCCAAGAGACCCAGTACTTC. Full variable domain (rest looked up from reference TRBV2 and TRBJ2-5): EPEVTQTPSHQVTQMGQEVILRCVPISNHLYFYWYRQILGQKVEFLVSFYNNEISEKSEIFDDQFSVERPDGSNFTLKIRSTKLEDSAMYFCASSEIGGQGAQETQYFGPGTRLLVL.

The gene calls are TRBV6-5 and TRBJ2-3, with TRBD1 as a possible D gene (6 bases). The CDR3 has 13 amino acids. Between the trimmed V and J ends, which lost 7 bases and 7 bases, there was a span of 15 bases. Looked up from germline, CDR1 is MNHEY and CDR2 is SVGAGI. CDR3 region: CASTPDSFNTQYF. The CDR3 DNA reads TGTGCCAGCACCCCGGACAGTTTCAATACGCAGTATTTT.

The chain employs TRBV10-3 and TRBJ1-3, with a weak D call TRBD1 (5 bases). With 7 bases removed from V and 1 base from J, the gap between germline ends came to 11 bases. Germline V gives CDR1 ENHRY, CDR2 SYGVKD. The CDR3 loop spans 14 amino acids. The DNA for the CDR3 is TGTGCCATCAACGGGGGTAGTTCTGGAAACACCATATATTTT. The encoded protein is CAINGGSSGNTIYF.

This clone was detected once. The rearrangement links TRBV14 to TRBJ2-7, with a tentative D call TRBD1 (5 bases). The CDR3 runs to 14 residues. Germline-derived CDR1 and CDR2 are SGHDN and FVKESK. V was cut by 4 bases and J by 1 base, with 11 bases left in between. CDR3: CASSLRPGSYEQYF. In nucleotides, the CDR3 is TGTGCCAGCAGCCTGAGACCAGGGTCCTACGAGCAGTACTTC.

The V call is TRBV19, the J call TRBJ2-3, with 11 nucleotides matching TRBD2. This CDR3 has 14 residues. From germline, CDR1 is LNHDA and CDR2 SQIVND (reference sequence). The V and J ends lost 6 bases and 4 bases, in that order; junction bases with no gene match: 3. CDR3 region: CASRLAGASDTQYF. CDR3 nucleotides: TGTGCCAGTAGACTAGCGGGGGCTTCAGATACGCAGTATTTT.

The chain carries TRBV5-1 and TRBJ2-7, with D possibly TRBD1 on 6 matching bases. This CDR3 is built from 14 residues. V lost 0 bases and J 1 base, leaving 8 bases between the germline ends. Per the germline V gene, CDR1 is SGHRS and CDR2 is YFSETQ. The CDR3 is CASSLDRESYEQYF. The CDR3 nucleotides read TGCGCCAGCAGCTTGGACAGGGAGTCCTACGAGCAGTACTTC. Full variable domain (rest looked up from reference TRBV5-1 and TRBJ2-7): KAGVTQTPRYLIKTRGQQVTLSCSPISGHRSVSWYQQTPGQGLQFLFEYFSETQRNKGNFPGRFSGRQFSNSRSEMNVSTLELGDSALYLCASSLDRESYEQYFGPGTRLTVT.

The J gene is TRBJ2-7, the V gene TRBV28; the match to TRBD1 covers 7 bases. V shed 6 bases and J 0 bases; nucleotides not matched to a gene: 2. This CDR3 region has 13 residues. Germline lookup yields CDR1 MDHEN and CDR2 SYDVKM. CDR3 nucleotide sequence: TGTGCCAGCAGACAGGGGAGCTCCTACGAGCAGTACTTC. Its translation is CASRQGSSYEQYF. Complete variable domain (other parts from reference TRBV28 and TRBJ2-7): DVKVTQSSRYLVKRTGEKVFLECVQDMDHENMFWYRQDPGLGLRLIYFSYDVKMKEKGDIPEGYSVSREKKERFSLILESASTNQTSMYLCASRQGSSYEQYFGPGTRLTVT.

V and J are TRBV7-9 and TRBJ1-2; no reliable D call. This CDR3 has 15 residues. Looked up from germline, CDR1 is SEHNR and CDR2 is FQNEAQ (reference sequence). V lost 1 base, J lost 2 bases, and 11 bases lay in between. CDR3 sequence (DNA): TGTGCCAGCAGCTTAGTTGGGAGCCCGAACTATGGCTACACCTTC. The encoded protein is CASSLVGSPNYGYTF.

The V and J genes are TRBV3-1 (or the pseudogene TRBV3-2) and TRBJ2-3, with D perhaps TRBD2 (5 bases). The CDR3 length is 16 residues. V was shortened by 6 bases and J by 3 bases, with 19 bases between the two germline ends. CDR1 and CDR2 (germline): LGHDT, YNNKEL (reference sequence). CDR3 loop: CASSPGEASDTDTQYF. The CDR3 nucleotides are TGTGCCAGCAGTCCCGGGGAAGCGTCCGATACAGATACGCAGTATTTT.

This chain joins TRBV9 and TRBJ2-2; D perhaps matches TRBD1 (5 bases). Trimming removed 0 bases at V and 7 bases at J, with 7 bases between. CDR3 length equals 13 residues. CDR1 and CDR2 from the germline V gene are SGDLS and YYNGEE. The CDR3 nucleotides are TGTGCCAGCAGCGTAGTCCAGGGCGGGGAGCTGTTTTTT. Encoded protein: CASSVVQGGELFF.

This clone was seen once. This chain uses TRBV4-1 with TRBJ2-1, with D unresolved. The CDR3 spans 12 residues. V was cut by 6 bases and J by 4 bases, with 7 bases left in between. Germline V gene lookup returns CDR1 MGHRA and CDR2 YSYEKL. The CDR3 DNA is TGCGCCAGCAGTCCAAAATACAATGAGCAGTTCTTC. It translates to CASSPKYNEQFF.